This T cell receptor beta chain is from a study of blood T cells in healthy people across ages. A J-beta primer mix and a sample-barcoded 5' primer were used in a second PCR of roughly 6 to 12 cycles. MiXCR was run by TCRdb on the 5' RACE reads, yielding one entry per CDR3 protein. The sample shows around 1,900,000 distinct CDR3 sequences, around 42% of them seen only once. Looked up from germline, CDR1 is MNHEY and CDR2 is SMNVEV (reference sequence). CDR3 length equals 13 residues. V shed 7 bases and J shed 5 bases, with 15 bases lying between them. Sequenced: blood. This rearrangement joins TRBV27 to TRBJ2-7; D possibly corresponds to TRBD2 (6 bases). The TCR comes from a human donor in good health. In nucleotides, the CDR3 is TGTGCCAGCAACATGGGCGGAGGGGACGAGCAGTACTTC. Its protein is CASNMGGGDEQYF.